The TCR beta chain under discussion was sequenced for a study of human T cells and chemical hapten exposure. This clonotype was found a few times. Antigen: not known. Regarding time point: pre-sensitization, week 0. Treatment indicated: therapeutic diphenylcyclopropenone sensitization with weekly scalp DPC. The study, taken as a whole, reports: TCRs exceeding a frequency of 1 in 1000 stayed unchanged under DPC sensitization. Given that the donors had alopecia, their immune response may differ from that seen in healthy people. Large CDR3 similarity clusters arose significantly more often from expanded TCRs than from controls.

The germline V gene encodes CDR1 KGHDR and CDR2 SFDVKD. The CDR3 is 18 amino acids. The V gene lost 4 bases and the J gene lost 0 bases, with 18 bases spanning the gap. TCRdb re-analysed the RACE reads in MiXCR, keeping a single row per CDR3 protein. The sample has fewer than 300,000 distinct CDR3 sequences, approximately 8.6% seen once. The rearrangement links TRBV24-1 to TRBJ2-1; D ambiguous. The source material was whole blood, sampled in connection with sensitization to the hapten diphenylcyclopropenone (DPC). The clonotype comes from a woman aged 40 to 49 with alopecia areata. Some clones in this sample may be carry-over from other donors' samples. CDR3 amino acids: CATSDSGPARSSYNEQFF. CDR3 sequence (DNA): TGTGCCACCAGTGACTCCGGCCCGGCCAGGAGCTCCTACAATGAGCAGTTCTTC.